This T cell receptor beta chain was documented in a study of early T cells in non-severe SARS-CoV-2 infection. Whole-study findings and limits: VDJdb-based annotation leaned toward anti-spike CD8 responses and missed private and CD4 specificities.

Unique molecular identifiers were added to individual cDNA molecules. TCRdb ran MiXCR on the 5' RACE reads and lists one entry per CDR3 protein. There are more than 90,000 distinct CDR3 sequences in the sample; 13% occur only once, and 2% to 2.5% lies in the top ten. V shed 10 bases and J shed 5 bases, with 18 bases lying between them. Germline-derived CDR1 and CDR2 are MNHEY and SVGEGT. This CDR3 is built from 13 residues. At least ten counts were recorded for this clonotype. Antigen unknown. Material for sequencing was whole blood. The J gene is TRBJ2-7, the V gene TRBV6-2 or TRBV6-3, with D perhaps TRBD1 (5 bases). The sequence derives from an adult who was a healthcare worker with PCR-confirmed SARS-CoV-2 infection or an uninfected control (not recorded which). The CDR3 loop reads CATSTGNAHEQYF. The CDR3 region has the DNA TGTGCCACCTCCACAGGAAATGCCCACGAGCAGTACTTC.